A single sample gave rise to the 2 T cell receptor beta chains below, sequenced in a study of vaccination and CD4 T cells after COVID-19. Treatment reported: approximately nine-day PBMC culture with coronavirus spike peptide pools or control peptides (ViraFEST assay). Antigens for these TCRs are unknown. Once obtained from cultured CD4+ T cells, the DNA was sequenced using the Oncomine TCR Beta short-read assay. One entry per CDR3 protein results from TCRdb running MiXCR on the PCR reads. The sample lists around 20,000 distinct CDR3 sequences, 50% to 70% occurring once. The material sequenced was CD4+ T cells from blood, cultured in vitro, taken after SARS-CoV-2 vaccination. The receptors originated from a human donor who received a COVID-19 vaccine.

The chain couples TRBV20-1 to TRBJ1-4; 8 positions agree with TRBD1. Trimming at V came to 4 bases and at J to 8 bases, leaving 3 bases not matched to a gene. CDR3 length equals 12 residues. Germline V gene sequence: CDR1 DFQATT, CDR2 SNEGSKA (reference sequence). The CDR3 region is CSATGGREKLFF. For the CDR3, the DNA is TGCAGTGCTACAGGGGGCAGAGAAAAACTGTTTTTT.

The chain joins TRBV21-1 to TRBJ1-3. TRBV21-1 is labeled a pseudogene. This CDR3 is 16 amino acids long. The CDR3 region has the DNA TGTGCCAGCAGCGGTTTGTTCCTAATGGGGGGAAACACCATATATTTT. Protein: CASSGLFLMGGNTIYF.